This T cell receptor beta chain was found in a study of identifying expanded T cells in peripheral blood (dated by TCRdb to between 2018 and 2021). About the investigation overall: Technical replicates were generated by sequencing separate aliquots of the same genomic DNA pool, with four replicates compared pairwise. Findings and caveats that apply to the study as a whole: The beta-binomial model significantly reduced the number of clones called differentially abundant and the false-positive rate across all healthy-donor time intervals. The authors expected that biological variance in healthy repertoires might rise further over much longer intervals, such as months to years. The binomial model flagged 0.9 to 1.5 differentially abundant clones between technical replicates but 15 to 17 over two weeks and 19 to 20 over around 4 weeks. Across all healthy donors, variance in clone template counts between roughly 2-week samples was found to increase significantly with total template count.

TCRbeta CDR3 regions were profiled with the immunoSEQ Assay using bias-controlled multiplex PCR amplification of genomic DNA. The study's processing was this. The absolute abundance of each unique TCRbeta CDR3 region was quantified after sequences were collapsed and filtered. Differential abundance was assessed using a binomial (Fisher-equivalent) model and a beta-binomial model in which time-dependent variance fitted from healthy donors was added. Clones with fewer than 5 combined templates were excluded, and clones with Benjamini-Hochberg FDR below 0.01 were called differentially abundant. In the beta-binomial model, variance was expressed as a function of the total template count across the two samples, in the form v = (b*log(k)+a)^2. This is the immuneACCESS table as TCRdb keeps it, with only in-frame sequences that have V and J called. A part of the clones is gone; compared with another copy, unresolved V genes explain less than half, and the rest is unexplained. V, J and clone size derive from that table, while D and trimming were established from the DNA sequence. In all, the sample holds about 50,000 clones, and about four fifths of those were seen once. The top ten hold about a sixth of the sample.

No immune events such as infections were documented for the healthy donors during the collection period. Healthy-donor blood repertoires served as a training cohort to calibrate time-dependent variance in a beta-binomial model of T-cell clone differential abundance. The training cohort was composed of roughly 10 healthy donors, 3 female and 7 male. The donors were between roughly 29 and 70 years old, with an average age of about 47 years. Whole blood, obtained from a commercial supplier, was collected from each healthy donor at three time points spaced around two weeks apart. Genomic DNA was extracted from unsorted whole blood for immunosequencing. The germline V gene (reference sequence) gives CDR1 as LNHDA and CDR2 as SQIVND. Trimming costs V 5 bases and J 1 base, and their ends lie 15 bases apart. The CDR3 goes from the cysteine to the phenylalanine over 16 residues. Of all the DNA, just the CDR3 is kept, 48 bases in frame from base 1.

A word on this clone: This clone's antigen is unknown. No much larger clone exists at a distance of one base, and base qualities are not known.

The sequence joins TRBV19 to TRBJ1-5, with TRBD1 perhaps the D gene, on 6 matching bases. The sample was blood. The sequence was collected from a person aged 18 to 70 in good health. The sequenced DNA is TGTGCCAGTAGTCCCGGACCGGGGGGCAGCAATCAGCCCCAGCATTTT. Translation gives CASSPGPGGSNQPQHF. Reference TRBV19 and TRBJ1-5 genes cover what lies past the CDR3, so the full variable domain is DGGITQSPKYLFRKEGQNVTLSCEQNLNHDAMYWYRQDPGQGLRLIYYSQIVNDFQKGDIAEGYSVSREKKESFPLTVTSAQKNPTAFYLCASSPGPGGSNQPQHFGDGTRLSIL.